These T cell receptor beta chains were read from a single sample in a study of early stage breast cancer tumors. Data came from immunoSEQ multiplex PCR; TCRdb stores just in-frame clones and leaves some out. The data hold around 30,000 clones, with 72% observed a single time. The sequenced sample consisted of blood. These receptors all come from a person between 50 and 60 years old with breast cancer. Both conserved end residues are part of each CDR3. D genes are given only for firm matches. Size tells how often a clone was seen (once, few, many) or the class of an expanded clone, and some rows leave it out.

V: TRBV29-1
size: few
J: TRBJ2-7
D: .
DNA: TGCAGCGTTGAAAAGGGTACCGAGCAGTACTTC
CDR3: CSVEKGTEQYF

V: TRBV5-1
size: .
J: TRBJ2-5
D: .
DNA: TGCGCCAGCAGCTCCTCAGGGGGGAGCGGAGGAGAGACCCAGTACTTC
CDR3: CASSSSGGSGGETQYF

V: TRBV6-5
size: .
J: TRBJ1-3
D: .
DNA: TGTGCCAGCAGTGCTGACCGAAACACCATATATTTT
CDR3: CASSADRNTIYF

V: TRBV6-1
size: many
J: TRBJ1-1
D: .
DNA: TGTGCCAGCAGTGATTGGGGACTGCGGCCTGAAGCTTTCTTT
CDR3: CASSDWGLRPEAFF

V: TRBV7-7
size: many
J: TRBJ1-1
D: .
DNA: TGTGCTAGCAGCTTTGGGAGAAACACTGAAGCTTTCTTT
CDR3: CASSFGRNTEAFF

V: TRBV9
size: .
J: TRBJ1-1
D: .
DNA: TGTGCCAGCAGCTTGACTTTCGGGAACACTGAAGCTTTCTTT
CDR3: CASSLTFGNTEAFF

V: TRBV28
size: .
J: TRBJ2-5
D: .
DNA: TGTGCCAGCAGTTCCGAGGGAGTCAAAGAGACCCAGTACTTC
CDR3: CASSSEGVKETQYF

V: TRBV5-1
size: .
J: TRBJ2-1
D: TRBD2
DNA: TGCGCCAGCAGCCCTCCGACTAGCGGGAGCTACAATGAGCAGTTCTTC
CDR3: CASSPPTSGSYNEQFF

V: TRBV11-3
size: .
J: TRBJ2-5
D: TRBD1
DNA: TGTGCCAGCAGCTCAACCGGACAGGGGCGGAATCAGACCCAGTACTTC
CDR3: CASSSTGQGRNQTQYF

V: TRBV6-5
size: .
J: TRBJ2-3
D: TRBD2
DNA: TGTGCCAGCAGATGGACTAGCGACACAGATACGCAGTATTTT
CDR3: CASRWTSDTDTQYF

V: TRBV11-2
size: .
J: TRBJ1-5
D: TRBD1
DNA: TGTGCCAGCAGCTCCGGGACAGGGGTTCAGCCCCAGCATTTT
CDR3: CASSSGTGVQPQHF

V: TRBV11-1
size: .
J: TRBJ2-5
D: .
DNA: TGTGCCAGCAGCTCCCGGGCCGGTCAAGAGACCCAGTACTTC
CDR3: CASSSRAGQETQYF

V: TRBV9
size: .
J: TRBJ2-5
D: .
DNA: TGTGCCAGCAGCGTAGAACCGCAGGGTTTAGAGACCCAGTACTTC
CDR3: CASSVEPQGLETQYF

V: TRBV5-6
size: .
J: TRBJ2-3
D: .
DNA: TGTGCCAGCAGCCTCAGACCCGAGGAAGATACGCAGTATTTT
CDR3: CASSLRPEEDTQYF